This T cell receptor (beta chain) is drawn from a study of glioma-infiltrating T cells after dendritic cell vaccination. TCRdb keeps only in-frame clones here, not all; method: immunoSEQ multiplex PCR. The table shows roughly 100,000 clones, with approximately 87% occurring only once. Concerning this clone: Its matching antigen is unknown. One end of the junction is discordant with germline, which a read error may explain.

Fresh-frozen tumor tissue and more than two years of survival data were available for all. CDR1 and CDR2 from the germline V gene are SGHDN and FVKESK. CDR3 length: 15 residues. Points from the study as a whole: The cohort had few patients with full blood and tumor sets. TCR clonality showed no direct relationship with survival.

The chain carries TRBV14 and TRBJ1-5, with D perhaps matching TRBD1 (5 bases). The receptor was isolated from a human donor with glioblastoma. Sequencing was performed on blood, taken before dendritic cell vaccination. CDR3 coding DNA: TGTGCCAACAGCCCCGGGGGGTCCAGCAATCAGCCCCAGCATTTT. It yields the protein CANSPGGSSNQPQHF. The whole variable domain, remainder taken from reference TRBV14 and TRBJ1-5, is EAGVTQFPSHSVIEKGQTVTLRCDPISGHDNLYWYRRVMGKEIKFLLHFVKESKQDESGMPNNRFLAERTGGTYSTLKVQPAELEDSGVYFCANSPGGSSNQPQHFGDGTRLSIL.